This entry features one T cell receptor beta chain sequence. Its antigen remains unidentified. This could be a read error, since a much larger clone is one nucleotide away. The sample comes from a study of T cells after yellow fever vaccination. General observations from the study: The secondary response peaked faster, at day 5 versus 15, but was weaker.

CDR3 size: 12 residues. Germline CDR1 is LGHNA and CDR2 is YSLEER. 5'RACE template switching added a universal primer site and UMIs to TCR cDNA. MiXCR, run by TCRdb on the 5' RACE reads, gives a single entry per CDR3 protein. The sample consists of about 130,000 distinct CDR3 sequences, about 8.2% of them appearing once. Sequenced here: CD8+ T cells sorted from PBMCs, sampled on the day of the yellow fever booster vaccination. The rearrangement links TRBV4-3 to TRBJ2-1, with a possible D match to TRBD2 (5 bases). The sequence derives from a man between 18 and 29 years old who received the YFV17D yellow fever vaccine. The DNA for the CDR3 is TGCGCCAGCAGCCAATATCGGGATGAGCGGTTCTTC. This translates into CASSQYRDERFF.